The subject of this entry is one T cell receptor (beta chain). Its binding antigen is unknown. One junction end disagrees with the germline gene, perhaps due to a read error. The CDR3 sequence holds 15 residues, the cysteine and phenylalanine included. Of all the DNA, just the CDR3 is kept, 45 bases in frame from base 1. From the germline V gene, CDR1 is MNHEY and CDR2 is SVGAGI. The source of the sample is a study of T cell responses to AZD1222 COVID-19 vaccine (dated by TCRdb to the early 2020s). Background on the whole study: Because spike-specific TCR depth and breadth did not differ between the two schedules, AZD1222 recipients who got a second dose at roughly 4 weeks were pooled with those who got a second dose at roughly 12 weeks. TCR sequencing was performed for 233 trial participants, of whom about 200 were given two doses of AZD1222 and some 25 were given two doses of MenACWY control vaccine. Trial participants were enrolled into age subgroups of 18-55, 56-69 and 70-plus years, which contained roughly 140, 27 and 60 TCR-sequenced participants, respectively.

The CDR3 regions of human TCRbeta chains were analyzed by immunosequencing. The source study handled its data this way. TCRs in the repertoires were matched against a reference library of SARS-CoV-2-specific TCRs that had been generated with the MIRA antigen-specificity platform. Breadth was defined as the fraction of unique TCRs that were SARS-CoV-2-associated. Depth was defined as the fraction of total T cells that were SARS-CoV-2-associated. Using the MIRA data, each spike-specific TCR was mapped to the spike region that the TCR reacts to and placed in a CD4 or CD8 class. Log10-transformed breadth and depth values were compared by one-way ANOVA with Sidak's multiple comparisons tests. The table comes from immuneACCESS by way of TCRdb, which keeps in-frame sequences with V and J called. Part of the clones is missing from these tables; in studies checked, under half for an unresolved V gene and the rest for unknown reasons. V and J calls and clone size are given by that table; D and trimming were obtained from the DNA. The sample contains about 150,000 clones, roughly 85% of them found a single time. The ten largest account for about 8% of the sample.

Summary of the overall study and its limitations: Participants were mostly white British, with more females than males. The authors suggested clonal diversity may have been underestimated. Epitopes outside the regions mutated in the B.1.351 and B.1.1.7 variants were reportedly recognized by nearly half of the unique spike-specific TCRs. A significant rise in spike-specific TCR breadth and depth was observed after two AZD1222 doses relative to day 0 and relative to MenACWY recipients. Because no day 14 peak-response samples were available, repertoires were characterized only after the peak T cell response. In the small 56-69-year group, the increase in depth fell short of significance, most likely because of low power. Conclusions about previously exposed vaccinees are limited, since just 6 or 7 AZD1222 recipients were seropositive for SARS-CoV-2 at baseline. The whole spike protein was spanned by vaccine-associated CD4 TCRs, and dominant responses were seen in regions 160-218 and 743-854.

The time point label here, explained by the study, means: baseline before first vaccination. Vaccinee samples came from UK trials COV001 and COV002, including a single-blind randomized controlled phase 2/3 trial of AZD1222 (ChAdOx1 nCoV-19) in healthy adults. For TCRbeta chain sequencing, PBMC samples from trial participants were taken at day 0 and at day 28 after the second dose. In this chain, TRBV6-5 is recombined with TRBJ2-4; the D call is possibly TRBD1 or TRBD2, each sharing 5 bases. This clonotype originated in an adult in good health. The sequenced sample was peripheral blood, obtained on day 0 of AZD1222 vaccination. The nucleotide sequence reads TGTGCCAGCTCTCGGGGACCTATAGCCGAAAACATTCAGTACTTC. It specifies CASSRGPIAENIQYF.